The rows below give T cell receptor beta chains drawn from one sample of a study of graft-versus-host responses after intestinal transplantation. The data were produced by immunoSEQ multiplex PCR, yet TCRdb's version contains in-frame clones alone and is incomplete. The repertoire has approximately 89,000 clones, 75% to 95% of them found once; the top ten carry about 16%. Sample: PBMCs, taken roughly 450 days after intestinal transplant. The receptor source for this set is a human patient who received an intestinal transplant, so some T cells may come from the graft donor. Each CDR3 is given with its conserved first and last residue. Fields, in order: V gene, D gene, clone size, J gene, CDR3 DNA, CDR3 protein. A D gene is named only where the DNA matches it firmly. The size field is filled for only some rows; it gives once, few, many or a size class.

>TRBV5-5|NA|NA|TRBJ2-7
TGTGCCAGCAGCTTGCCCACCTACGAGCAGTACTTC
CASSLPTYEQYF
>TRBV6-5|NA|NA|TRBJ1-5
TGTGCCAGCAGCCCTGGTGGGGTCGGCAATCAGCCCCAGCATTTT
CASSPGGVGNQPQHF
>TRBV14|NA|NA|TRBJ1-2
TGTGCCAGCAGCCAAGATCTGGGAGACTATGGCTACACCTTC
CASSQDLGDYGYTF
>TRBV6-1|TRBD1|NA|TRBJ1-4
TGTGCCAGCAGTGAGGGGACAGGGAACGAAAAACTGTTTTTT
CASSEGTGNEKLFF
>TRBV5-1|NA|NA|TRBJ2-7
TGCGCCAGCAGCTGGACGGTTGGCGCCGAGCAGTACTTC
CASSWTVGAEQYF
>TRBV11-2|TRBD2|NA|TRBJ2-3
TGTGCCAGCAGCTTGGTGACTAGCGGTACAGATACGCAGTATTTT
CASSLVTSGTDTQYF
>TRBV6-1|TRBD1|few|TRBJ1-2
TGTGCCAGCAGTGGCCCCGGACAGGGCTATGGCTACACCTTC
CASSGPGQGYGYTF
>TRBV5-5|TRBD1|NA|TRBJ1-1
TGTGCCAGCAGCTTGGCAGGGGGAAGTACTGAAGCTTTCTTT
CASSLAGGSTEAFF
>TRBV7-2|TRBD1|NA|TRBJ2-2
TGTGCCAGCAGCTTAGGTCAGGGGGCAGACACCGGGGAGCTGTTTTTT
CASSLGQGADTGELFF
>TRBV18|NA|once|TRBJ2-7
TGTGCCAGCTCACCAGCGGATGCCGGAGGGTACGAGCAGTACTTC
CASSPADAGGYEQYF
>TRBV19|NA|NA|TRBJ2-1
TGTGCCAGTAGTATAGGACCCCCCTGGGGGCAAGCGTACAATGAGCAGTTCTTC
CASSIGPPWGQAYNEQFF
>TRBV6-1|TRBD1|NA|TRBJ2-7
TGTGCCAGCAGCGGTACAGGGGGAGTATACGAGCAGTACTTC
CASSGTGGVYEQYF
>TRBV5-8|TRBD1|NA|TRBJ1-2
TGTGCCAGCACCTTGACAGGGAACCATGGCTACACCTTC
CASTLTGNHGYTF
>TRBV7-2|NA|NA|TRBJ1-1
TGTGCCAGCACCTCAGCGGAGAGAGACACTGAAGCTTTCTTT
CASTSAERDTEAFF
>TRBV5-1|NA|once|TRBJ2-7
TGCGCCAGCAGCCCCGGGACAATCTCCTACGAGCAGTACTTC
CASSPGTISYEQYF
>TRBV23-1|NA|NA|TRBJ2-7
TGCGCCACTTCGGGACCCATGGGATACGAGCAGTACTTC
CATSGPMGYEQYF
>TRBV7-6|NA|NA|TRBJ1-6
TGTGCCAGCAGCTTTAACAGGGAAGAATCACCCCTCCACTTT
CASSFNREESPLHF
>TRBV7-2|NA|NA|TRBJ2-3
TGTGCCAGCAGCCCCCGACCAAGAATGGGGACAGATACGCAGTATTTT
CASSPRPRMGTDTQYF
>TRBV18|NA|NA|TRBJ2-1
TGTGCCAGCTCACTCCTACGGGGTCTAAGTGAGCAGTTCTTC
CASSLLRGLSEQFF
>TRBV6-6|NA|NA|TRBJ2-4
TGTGCCAGCAGTTACTCGAAAGGCCTAGCCAAAAACATTCAGTACTTC
CASSYSKGLAKNIQYF
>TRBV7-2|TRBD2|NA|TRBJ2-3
TGTGCCAGCAGCGCTAGCGGGGCTAGCACAGATACGCAGTATTTT
CASSASGASTDTQYF
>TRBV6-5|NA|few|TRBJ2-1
TGTGCCAGCAGTGAAGTAGCGGAGGTCAATGAGCAGTTCTTC
CASSEVAEVNEQFF
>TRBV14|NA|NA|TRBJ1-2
TGTGCCAGAACTGGCTGGGGGATTCTCTATGGCTACACCTTC
CARTGWGILYGYTF
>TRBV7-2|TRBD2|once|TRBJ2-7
TGTGCCAGCAGCTTACTAGCGGGGGGGCTTTACGAGCAGTACTTC
CASSLLAGGLYEQYF
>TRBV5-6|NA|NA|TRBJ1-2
TGTGCCAGCAGCTTGGCCAAAAGGAGGGATGGCTACACCTTC
CASSLAKRRDGYTF
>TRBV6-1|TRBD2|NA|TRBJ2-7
TGTGCCAGCTCCCGGGAGGCCTACCCCTCCTACGAGCAGTACTTC
CASSREAYPSYEQYF
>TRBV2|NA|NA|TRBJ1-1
TGTGCCAGCAGTGAACAGATCGAAGCTTTCTTT
CASSEQIEAFF
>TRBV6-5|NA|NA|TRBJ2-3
TGTGCCAGCAGAGATGGCGGGGTGGGCACAGATACGCAGTATTTT
CASRDGGVGTDTQYF
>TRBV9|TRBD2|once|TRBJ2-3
TGTGCCAGCAGCGCAAGCGGGGAGGGAGATACGCAGTATTTT
CASSASGEGDTQYF
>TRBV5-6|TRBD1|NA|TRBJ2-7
TGTGCCAGCAGCGTGGGACAGGGGATCTACGAGCAGTACTTC
CASSVGQGIYEQYF
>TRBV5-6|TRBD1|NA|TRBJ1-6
TGTGCCAGCAGCTTCCCGAGACAGGGGAATTCACCCCTCCACTTT
CASSFPRQGNSPLHF